This T cell receptor beta chain was retrieved from a study of blood T cell repertoires in COVID-19. Here immunoSEQ multiplex PCR was the method, and the copy in TCRdb shows in-frame clones only, minus some. The sample has over 120,000 clones, 84% seen once. The CDR3 runs 16 residues. The V segment lost 4 bases and the J segment 5 bases; nucleotides outside the gene matches: 6. The chain joins TRBV23-1 to TRBJ2-1, with 12 bases lining up with TRBD2. TRBV23-1 is placed among ORFs of uncertain function. The clonotype comes from a man in his 60s with active or convalescent COVID-19. The specimen sequenced was peripheral blood. The CDR3: CASSPLTSGRNNEQFF. Here the CDR3 DNA reads TGCGCCAGCAGTCCCCTTACTAGCGGGAGGAACAATGAGCAGTTCTTC.